These T cell receptor beta chains were read from a single sample in a study of vaccination and CD4 T cells after COVID-19. The antigens for these receptors are not known. TCRdb re-called the PCR reads through MiXCR, storing one row per CDR3 protein. The sample holds about 26,000 distinct CDR3 sequences, 41% seen once. Sequenced material: CD4+ T cells from blood, cultured in vitro, taken about 7 months after SARS-CoV-2 vaccination. These receptors were collected from a human donor who had recovered from COVID-19. CDR3s include the opening cysteine and the closing phenylalanine or tryptophan. The D gene is left open where the match is weak. Clone size is not always given. Where it is, it says once, few, many or a class for expanded clones.

v_gene,abundance,j_gene,d_gene,CDR3aa,CDR3nt
TRBV7-9,-,TRBJ2-5,TRBD2,CASSSRTSGQETQYF,TGTGCCAGCAGCTCCAGGACTAGCGGCCAAGAGACCCAGTACTTC
TRBV5-4,-,TRBJ2-3,-,CASSLAYGPSTDTQYF,TGTGCCAGCAGCTTGGCCTATGGCCCTAGCACAGATACGCAGTATTTT
TRBV5-4,-,TRBJ1-2,-,CASSLAGNYGYTF,TGTGCCAGCAGCTTGGCCGGGAACTATGGCTACACCTTC
TRBV2,-,TRBJ1-5,-,CASSELVNSRDIRPQHF,TGTGCCAGCAGTGAATTAGTAAACAGTCGTGACATTAGGCCCCAGCATTTT
TRBV7-8,-,TRBJ2-7,-,CASANVMGADNYEQYF,TGTGCCAGCGCCAATGTGATGGGGGCAGATAATTACGAGCAGTACTTC
TRBV20-1,-,TRBJ1-3,TRBD1,CSARDGQGGDTIYF,TGCAGTGCTAGAGATGGACAGGGTGGGGACACCATATATTTT
TRBV7-2,-,TRBJ2-5,-,CASSFPLAVTQYF,TGTGCCAGCAGCTTTCCACTAGCAGTGACCCAGTACTTC
TRBV20-1,few,TRBJ1-1,-,CRAGRSNTEAFF,TGCAGAGCCGGCCGGTCGAACACTGAAGCTTTCTTT
TRBV19,-,TRBJ1-5,-,CASSFRQNYNQPQHF,TGTGCCAGTAGTTTTCGACAGAACTATAATCAGCCCCAGCATTTT
TRBV7-9,-,TRBJ2-5,-,CASSLMGDLGETQYF,TGTGCCAGCAGCTTAATGGGTGACTTAGGGGAGACCCAGTACTTC
TRBV10-3,-,TRBJ1-2,-,CAISGGRAYGYTF,TGTGCCATCAGTGGGGGCAGGGCATATGGCTACACCTTC
TRBV15,-,TRBJ2-5,-,CATSRRQRETQYF,TGTGCCACCAGCAGGAGACAAAGAGAGACCCAGTACTTC
TRBV7-2,-,TRBJ2-3,-,CASSLVRGTSTDTQYF,TGTGCCAGCAGCTTAGTTCGTGGAACTAGCACAGATACGCAGTATTTT
TRBV6-1,few,TRBJ2-1,TRBD2,CASSRPGLAGGHNEQFF,TGTGCCAGCAGTCGCCCGGGACTAGCGGGAGGCCACAATGAGCAGTTCTTC
TRBV7-9,-,TRBJ1-1,TRBD1,CASSSSGGWNTEAFF,TGTGCCAGCAGCTCGTCAGGGGGCTGGAACACTGAAGCTTTCTTT
TRBV7-2,few,TRBJ2-1,-,CASSLVGGVNEQFF,TGTGCCAGCAGCTTAGTGGGGGGAGTAAATGAGCAGTTCTTC
TRBV28,-,TRBJ1-2,-,CASSYRAGGGYTF,TGTGCCAGCAGTTATAGGGCAGGAGGTGGCTACACCTTC
TRBV21-1,-,TRBJ1-5,-,CASSKEGVRPGGNQPQHF,TGTGCCAGCAGCAAAGAGGGCGTCAGGCCGGGTGGCAATCAGCCCCAGCATTTT
TRBV4-3,-,TRBJ2-5,TRBD1,CASSQDVGTGEETQYF,TGCGCCAGCAGCCAAGACGTAGGGACAGGGGAAGAGACCCAGTACTTC
TRBV7-9,-,TRBJ2-1,TRBD2,CASSLESGSQYNEQFF,TGTGCCAGCAGCTTAGAGAGCGGGAGTCAGTACAATGAGCAGTTCTTC
TRBV7-8,-,TRBJ2-3,TRBD2,CASSLRTSVGGDTQYF,TGTGCCAGCAGCTTGAGGACTAGCGTTGGGGGAGATACGCAGTATTTT
TRBV6-1,-,TRBJ2-1,TRBD2,CASTSSGSYNEQFF,TGTGCCAGCACATCTAGCGGGTCCTACAATGAGCAGTTCTTC
TRBV24-1,-,TRBJ2-3,-,CATSGGTDTDTQYF,TGTGCCACCAGCGGCGGGACAGACACAGATACGCAGTATTTT
TRBV6-1,medium-sized,TRBJ2-5,TRBD2,CASSERGTKETQYF,TGTGCCAGCAGCGAGCGGGGGACTAAGGAGACCCAGTACTTC
TRBV20-1,-,TRBJ2-2,TRBD2,CSARGSGRAFGELFF,TGCAGTGCTAGGGGCAGCGGGAGGGCCTTCGGGGAGCTGTTTTTT
TRBV6-5,few,TRBJ1-5,TRBD1,CASSYLGGQGGGQPQHF,TGTGCCAGCAGTTACCTAGGGGGACAGGGAGGCGGTCAGCCCCAGCATTTT
TRBV7-9,few,TRBJ2-5,-,CASTLSQGRGETQYF,TGTGCCAGCACCCTATCACAGGGTAGGGGAGAGACCCAGTACTTC
TRBV7-9,few,TRBJ2-3,-,CASSPKGPDTQYF,TGTGCCAGCAGCCCCAAGGGGCCCGATACGCAGTATTTT
TRBV5-4,-,TRBJ2-1,-,CASSTEPMSSYNEQFF,TGTGCCAGCAGCACCGAGCCCATGAGCTCCTACAATGAGCAGTTCTTC
TRBV28,once,TRBJ2-5,-,CASIALTHGTQYF,TGTGCCAGCATCGCCTTAACCCATGGGACCCAGTACTTC
TRBV28,-,TRBJ2-1,-,CASSTAFVSYNEQFF,TGTGCCAGCAGTACGGCCTTTGTCTCCTACAATGAGCAGTTCTTC
TRBV27,-,TRBJ2-1,-,CASSPGGSRGSYNEQFF,TGTGCCAGCAGTCCCGGCGGCTCAAGGGGGTCCTACAATGAGCAGTTCTTC
TRBV15,-,TRBJ1-3,-,CATSSRRLADTIYF,TGTGCCACCAGCAGTCGGCGCCTAGCGGACACCATATATTTT
TRBV6-2/TRBV6-3,-,TRBJ1-2,-,CASSYSQLYGYTF,TGTGCCAGCAGTTACTCCCAGCTGTATGGCTACACCTTC
TRBV20-1,few,TRBJ2-3,-,CSAYSTDTQYF,TGCAGTGCGTATAGCACAGATACGCAGTATTTT
TRBV20-1,-,TRBJ2-7,-,CSARRGIEQYF,TGCAGTGCTAGGAGGGGGATTGAGCAGTACTTC
TRBV27,few,TRBJ1-6,-,CASGFPLGLRNSPLHF,TGTGCCAGCGGATTTCCGTTGGGGCTGAGGAATTCACCCCTCCACTTT
TRBV20-1,-,TRBJ2-3,-,CSASGAGRADTQYF,TGCAGTGCTAGCGGGGCGGGGCGGGCAGATACGCAGTATTTT
TRBV7-2,few,TRBJ2-7,-,CASSLVSYEQYF,TGTGCCAGCAGCTTAGTATCCTACGAGCAGTACTTC
TRBV20-1,-,TRBJ2-7,TRBD2,CSATGTSGSSDYEQYF,TGCAGTGCAACCGGGACTAGCGGGAGTAGTGACTACGAGCAGTACTTC
TRBV7-2,-,TRBJ1-2,-,CASSLVMGPLYGYTF,TGTGCCAGCAGCTTAGTCATGGGGCCGCTCTATGGCTACACCTTC
TRBV20-1,-,TRBJ2-5,-,CSARESAQETQYF,TGCAGTGCTAGAGAGTCGGCCCAAGAGACCCAGTACTTC
TRBV28,-,TRBJ2-2,-,CASSWAHKTGELFF,TGTGCCAGCAGTTGGGCACATAAGACCGGGGAGCTGTTTTTT
TRBV4-2,-,TRBJ2-3,-,CASSQDRAGGRDTQYF,TGTGCCAGCAGCCAAGATCGAGCGGGCGGCAGAGATACGCAGTATTTT
TRBV2,-,TRBJ1-2,-,CASRSADSNYTF,TGTGCCAGCAGAAGTGCGGACAGCAACTACACCTTC